This T cell receptor (beta chain) emerged from a study of cytomegalovirus exposure and HLA in healthy donors. Losses at the gene ends were 7 bases for V and 9 bases for J; bases not matched to a gene: 10. Germline V gene lookup returns CDR1 MNHEY and CDR2 SMNVEV (reference sequence). The CDR3 is 15 amino acids. The study ran its PCR with 60 Vbeta and 13 Jbeta primers. Assay used: immunoSEQ multiplex PCR; TCRdb lists only in-frame clones, some missing. The ten most abundant clones cover roughly 2% of a sample with under 150,000 clones. The source of this sequence is a woman between 55 and 75 years old in good health and CMV-seronegative. The V call is TRBV27, the J call TRBJ2-1; 12 bases fit TRBD1. What was sequenced was PBMCs. The DNA for the CDR3 is TGTGCCAGCAAGACCGCCGGGACAGGGGGCAGTGAGCAGTTCTTC. This sequence encodes CASKTAGTGGSEQFF.